These T cell receptor beta chains were read from a single sample in a study of beta chain features in type 1 diabetes. Repertoires were generated with immunoSEQ multiplex PCR, while TCRdb's copy carries only in-frame clones and drops some. The data contain hundreds of thousands of clones, about 32% of them singletons. Sequencing was carried out using naive CD4+ T cells from blood. The receptors were gathered from a man aged 18-30 years in good health. CDR3s include the opening cysteine and the closing phenylalanine or tryptophan.

v_call: TRBV30
j_call: TRBJ2-1
cdr3_aa: CAWSVHRVYNEQFF

v_call: TRBV7-9
j_call: TRBJ2-1
cdr3_aa: CASSQGQGFDEQFF

v_call: TRBV27
j_call: TRBJ2-3
cdr3_aa: CASSLWTGQGKYF

v_call: TRBV7-2
j_call: TRBJ2-7
cdr3_aa: CASTESGQGPYEQYF

v_call: TRBV9
j_call: TRBJ2-1
cdr3_aa: CASSVRDRANEQFF

v_call: TRBV10-3
j_call: TRBJ2-7
cdr3_aa: CAISSRTGAEPYEQYF

v_call: TRBV9
j_call: TRBJ1-1
cdr3_aa: CASSEDLNTEAFF

v_call: TRBV30
j_call: TRBJ1-3
cdr3_aa: CAWSRQAGNTIYF

v_call: TRBV29-1
j_call: TRBJ1-2
cdr3_aa: CSVYPGQGETGYTF

v_call: TRBV5-1
j_call: TRBJ2-1
cdr3_aa: CASSLDPGTSYEQFF

v_call: TRBV5-1
j_call: TRBJ2-7
cdr3_aa: CASSRSAGGPYEQYF

v_call: TRBV4-1
j_call: TRBJ2-7
cdr3_aa: CASRSGAGRGSYEQYF

v_call: TRBV7-9
j_call: TRBJ2-7
cdr3_aa: CASSLGGQGYEQYF

v_call: TRBV7-3
j_call: TRBJ2-1
cdr3_aa: CASSLDGRINNEQFF

v_call: TRBV15
j_call: TRBJ2-2
cdr3_aa: CATSLAVGTGELFF

v_call: TRBV4-1
j_call: TRBJ2-7
cdr3_aa: CASSQYHLTGVDYEQYF

v_call: TRBV2
j_call: TRBJ2-3
cdr3_aa: CASLGDPSADTQYF

v_call: TRBV23-1
j_call: TRBJ2-5
cdr3_aa: CASSQSPDRGPQETQYF

v_call: TRBV4-1
j_call: TRBJ2-1
cdr3_aa: CASSQDGTSGRFGNEQFF

v_call: TRBV6-5
j_call: TRBJ2-5
cdr3_aa: CASRLGVGRGETQYF

v_call: TRBV29-1
j_call: TRBJ2-3
cdr3_aa: CSAVGLTDTQYF

v_call: TRBV18
j_call: TRBJ1-2
cdr3_aa: CASSPTTGDYGYTF

v_call: TRBV18
j_call: TRBJ2-1
cdr3_aa: CASSPGAGSSYNEQFF

v_call: TRBV29-1
j_call: TRBJ2-7
cdr3_aa: CSVEEQTGSYEQYF

v_call: TRBV29-1
j_call: TRBJ2-7
cdr3_aa: CSVEGPDAYEQYF

v_call: TRBV4-3
j_call: TRBJ1-3
cdr3_aa: CASSRLGAPGNTIYF

v_call: TRBV7-2
j_call: TRBJ1-5
cdr3_aa: CASSLFGPGNQPQHF

v_call: TRBV14
j_call: TRBJ1-3
cdr3_aa: CASSYQGISGNTIYF

v_call: TRBV7-9
j_call: TRBJ2-3
cdr3_aa: CASSLAGTGEYF

v_call: TRBV7-3
j_call: TRBJ1-1
cdr3_aa: CASSLIGNTEAFF